The sequence of this TCR beta chain was determined in a study of blood T cells in healthy people across ages. The CDR3 length is 15 residues. CDR1 SGHTA and CDR2 FQGTGA come from the germline V gene. Unmatched junction bases numbered 9, after V lost 5 bases and J lost 5 bases. On this clonotype: Its target is unknown.

Overall study findings and caveats: Long-lived donors carried more naive CD4+ cells and greater diversity than aged donors. Percentage of naive T cells showed a strong correlation with TCR beta diversity.

A second PCR, run for roughly 7 to 11 cycles, used a sample-barcoded 5' primer plus a J-beta primer mix. Each cDNA molecule was tagged by a template-switch adaptor that had 12 random nucleotides. In TCRdb, the 5' RACE reads were re-called with MiXCR into one record per CDR3 protein. Of 650,000 to 800,000 distinct CDR3 sequences detected, approximately 44% appear once; the ten largest clones hold about 21%. The receptor's source is a man between 60 and 75 years old in good health. The chain joins TRBV7-3 to TRBJ2-5, with 9 positions matching TRBD1. Sample: blood. The CDR3 nucleotides are TGTGCCAGCAGCCTCAACTCCGGGACAGGGGAGACCCAGTACTTC. It translates to CASSLNSGTGETQYF. The full variable domain, completed using reference TRBV7-3 and TRBJ2-5, is GAGVSQTPSNKVTEKGKYVELRCDPISGHTALYWYRQSLGQGPEFLIYFQGTGAADDSGLPNDRFFAVRPEGSVSTLKIQRTERGDSAVYLCASSLNSGTGETQYFGPGTRLLVL.